The 11 T cell receptor beta chains given below trace back to one sample, sequenced in a study of metastatic and nonmetastatic thyroid tumors. Each patient came to thyroid surgery without any prior treatment (of any kind). TCRdb re-clonotyped the PCR reads via MiXCR. Of about 20,000 clones listed, under 35% are singletons. The source material was tumor tissue. These receptors were collected from a female donor with papillary thyroid cancer or a benign thyroid nodule (not recorded which). Some clones in this sample may be carry-over from other donors' samples.

This chain joins TRBV5-1 and TRBJ2-1, with a weak D call TRBD1 (6 bases). Deletions cut 5 bases from V and 2 bases from J, with 23 bases between. The CDR3 has 18 amino acids. Germline lookup yields CDR1 SGHRS and CDR2 YFSETQ. As DNA, the CDR3 is TGCGCCAGCAGACCTGGGGCAGGGGAAAGCTGGGCCTACAATGAGCAGTTCTTC. It translates to CASRPGAGESWAYNEQFF.

This clone was observed many times. The junction departs from germline at one end; a sequencing error may be responsible. This chain joins TRBV28 and TRBJ1-5; possible D gene TRBD1, 6 bases. The CDR3 consists of 16 residues. The V gene's germline CDR1 is MDHEN and CDR2 SYDVKM. The CDR3 reads CASTLGGGVVTQPRHF. CDR3 DNA: TGTGCCAGCACCTTAGGGGGGGGCGTTGTGACTCAGCCCCGGCATTTT.

This rearrangement joins TRBV19 to TRBJ1-4; a possible D gene is TRBD1 (6 bases). Trimming cost V 3 bases and J 5 bases, with 13 bases left between them. Germline V CDR1 and CDR2: LNHDA, SQIVND (reference sequence). The CDR3 has 15 residues. CDR3 coding DNA: TGTGCCAGTAGTATCCCGGGGGCATGGAATGAAAAACTGTTTTTT. It encodes CASSIPGAWNEKLFF.

The V and J genes are TRBV20-1 and TRBJ1-5; D gene unclear. Germline CDR1 reads DFQATT; CDR2 reads SNEGSKA (reference sequence). The CDR3 has 14 amino acids. V was trimmed by 3 bases and J by 0 bases, leaving 9 bases between them. The CDR3 here is CSASPGASNQPQHF. In DNA, the CDR3 is TGCAGTGCTAGTCCGGGAGCTAGCAATCAGCCCCAGCATTTT.

The V gene is TRBV5-1, the J gene TRBJ2-2, with D possibly matching TRBD2 (6 bases). Germline CDR1 and CDR2: SGHRS and YFSETQ. The CDR3 runs 17 residues. V lost 0 bases, J lost 3 bases, and 15 bases lay in between. CDR3: CASSLDGVGTYTGELFF. In DNA form, the CDR3 reads TGCGCCAGCAGCTTGGATGGGGTGGGGACTTACACCGGGGAGCTGTTTTTT.

A note on this clone: An end of the junction does not agree with germline; a read error may underlie this. The chain recombines TRBV20-1 with TRBJ2-7; D perhaps matches TRBD1 (5 bases). The CDR3 is 12 residues long. Looked up from germline, CDR1 is DFQATT and CDR2 is SNEGSKA (reference sequence). CDR3 sequence (DNA): TGCATTGCTAGTCCCCAGGGCTACGATCAGTACTTC. Amino acids: CIASPQGYDQYF.

A note on this clone: A much larger clone differs by one base, so this may be a read error. The same CDR3 can be traced to other DNA sequences in this sample. The V and J genes are TRBV5-1 and TRBJ2-1; no clear D. The V gene's germline CDR1 is SGHRS and CDR2 YFSETQ. CDR3 size: 13 residues. The CDR3 DNA sequence: TGTGCCAGCACCCCCGGATCCTACAATGAACAGTTCTTC. As protein: CASTPGSYNEQFF. The variable domain in full, with the rest retrieved from reference TRBV5-1 and TRBJ2-1, is KAGVTQTPRYLIKTRGQQVTLSCSPISGHRSVSWYQQTPGQGLQFLFEYFSETQRNKGNFPGRFSGRQFSNSRSEMNVSTLELGDSALYLCASTPGSYNEQFFGPGTRLTVL.

There are a few counts of this clone. The chain recombines TRBV27 with TRBJ2-7; 7 bases align to TRBD2. J gave up 3 bases and V 5 bases, and 10 bases lay outside the gene matches. The CDR3 covers 15 residues. CDR1 is MNHEY and CDR2 is SMNVEV in the germline V gene (reference sequence). The CDR3 region is CASSEAYSGLYEQYF. CDR3 in DNA: TGTGCCAGCAGTGAGGCATATAGCGGGCTCTACGAGCAGTACTTC.

This clone showed up many times. V usage is TRBV5-8 and J usage is TRBJ2-5; TRBD1 matches at 7 bases. Germline values: CDR1 SGHTS, CDR2 YDEGEE. V shed 0 bases and J 3 bases; nucleotides not matched to a gene: 14. CDR3 length: 18 residues. The CDR3 DNA follows: TGTGCCAGCAGCTTGGGCCCCCCTCGACAGGGTTTGGAAGAGACCCAGTACTTC. Translation: CASSLGPPRQGLEETQYF.

This clone has ten or more counts. This chain joins TRBV7-2 and TRBJ2-7; D possibly corresponds to TRBD2 (5 bases). Germline CDR1 is SGHTA and CDR2 is FQGNSA. V lost 1 base and J 5 bases, leaving 12 bases between the germline ends. This CDR3 has 14 residues. The CDR3 sequence: CASSLGGRGNEQYF. Written as DNA, the CDR3 is TGTGCCAGCAGCTTAGGCGGGCGAGGAAACGAGCAGTACTTC.

The sample holds many counts of this clone. This sample includes further DNA sequences coding for the same CDR3. The V and J genes are TRBV10-2 and TRBJ2-1; TRBD2 agrees at 10 bases. The germline gives CDR1 WSHSY, CDR2 SAAADI. With V trimmed by 3 bases and J by 4 bases, 6 bases remained unmatched. The CDR3 contains 16 residues. CDR3 in DNA: TGCGCCAGCAGTGACCCCACTAGCGGGGATTACAATGAGCAGTTCTTC. It specifies CASSDPTSGDYNEQFF.